This TCR beta chain was captured in a study of T cells in Graves' hyperthyroidism and ophthalmopathy. Looking at the study overall: Once the initial diagnosis was made, peripheral blood was obtained before any treatment.

Trimming cost V 5 bases and J 0 bases, with 12 bases left between them. The CDR3 has 15 amino acids. The source material, RNA transcripts, was used to amplify TCR beta CDR3 regions. The TCR CDR3 first-round RT-PCR relied on the HTBI primer set. TCRdb fed the multiplex PCR reads into MiXCR, producing one record per CDR3 protein. The sample includes roughly 530,000 distinct CDR3 sequences, 15% to 20% of them seen just once. Study conclusions and caveats: From stable hyperthyroidism, ophthalmopathy was separated by a 13 V-J model.

This clonotype was seen repeatedly, ten times or more. Antigen specificity is unknown. Input material: blood. The chain combines TRBV12-3 or TRBV12-4 with TRBJ2-3, with D perhaps TRBD2 (5 bases). This clonotype was obtained from a woman aged 18 to 35 with Graves' ophthalmopathy. The CDR3 loop is CASSELAASTDTQYF. CDR3 DNA sequence: TGTGCCAGCAGTGAGCTAGCAGCTAGCACAGATACGCAGTATTTT.